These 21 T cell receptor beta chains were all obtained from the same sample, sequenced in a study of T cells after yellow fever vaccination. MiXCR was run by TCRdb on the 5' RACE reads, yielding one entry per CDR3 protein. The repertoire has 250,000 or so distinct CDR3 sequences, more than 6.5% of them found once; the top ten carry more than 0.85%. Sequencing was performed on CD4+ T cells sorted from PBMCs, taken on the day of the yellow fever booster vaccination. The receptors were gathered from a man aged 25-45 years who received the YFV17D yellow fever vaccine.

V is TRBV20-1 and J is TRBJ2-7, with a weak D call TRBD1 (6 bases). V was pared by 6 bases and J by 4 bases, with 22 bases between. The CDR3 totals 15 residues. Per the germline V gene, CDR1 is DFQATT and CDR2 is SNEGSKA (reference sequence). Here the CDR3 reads CSALGHRQGLYEQYF. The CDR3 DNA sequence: TGCAGTGCCCTCGGGCATCGGCAGGGGTTGTACGAGCAGTACTTC.

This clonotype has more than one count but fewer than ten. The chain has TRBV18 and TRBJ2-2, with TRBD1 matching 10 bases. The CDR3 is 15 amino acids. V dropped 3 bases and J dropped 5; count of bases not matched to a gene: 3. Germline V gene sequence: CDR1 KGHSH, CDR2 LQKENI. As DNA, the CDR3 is TGTGCCAGCTCACCTTGGACAGGGGGGACCGGGGAGCTGTTTTTT. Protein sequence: CASSPWTGGTGELFF.

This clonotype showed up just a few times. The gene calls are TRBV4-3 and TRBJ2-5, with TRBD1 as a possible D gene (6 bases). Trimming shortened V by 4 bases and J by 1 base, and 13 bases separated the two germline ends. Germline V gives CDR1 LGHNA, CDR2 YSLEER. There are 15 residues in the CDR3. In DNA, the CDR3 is TGCGCCAGCAGCCTGGGGGCAGGGCCCCAAGAGACCCAGTACTTC. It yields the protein CASSLGAGPQETQYF.

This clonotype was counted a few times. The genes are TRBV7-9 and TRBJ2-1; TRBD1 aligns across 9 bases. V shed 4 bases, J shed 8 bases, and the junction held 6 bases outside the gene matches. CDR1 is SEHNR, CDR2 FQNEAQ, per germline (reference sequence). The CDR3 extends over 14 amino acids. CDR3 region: CASSYRDRVHEQFF. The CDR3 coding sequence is TGTGCCAGCAGCTACCGGGACAGGGTTCATGAGCAGTTCTTC.

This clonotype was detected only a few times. CDR3 bases: TGCAGCGCCGGACGTGAAGAAAAACTGTTTTTT. It yields the protein CSAGREEKLFF. The chain carries TRBV29-1 and TRBJ1-4, with no clear D. V was pared by 7 bases and J by 8 bases, with 11 bases between. CDR1 SQVTM and CDR2 ANQGSEA come from the germline V gene. The CDR3 has 11 residues.

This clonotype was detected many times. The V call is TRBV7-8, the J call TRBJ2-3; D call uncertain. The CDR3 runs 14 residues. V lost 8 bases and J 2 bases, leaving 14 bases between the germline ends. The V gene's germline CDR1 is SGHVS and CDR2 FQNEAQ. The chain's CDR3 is CASSSTRYTDTQYF. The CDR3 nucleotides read TGTGCCAGCTCCTCAACGCGTTACACAGATACGCAGTATTTT.

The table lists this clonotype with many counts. CDR3 region: CASSLRQGSTGELFF. The CDR3, as DNA: TGTGCCAGCAGCCTAAGACAGGGAAGTACCGGGGAGCTGTTTTTT. The chain employs TRBV6-1 and TRBJ2-2, with TRBD1 matching over 7 bases. CDR1 and CDR2 from the germline V gene are MNHNS and SASEGT. The CDR3 has 15 residues. With 6 bases clipped from V and 5 bases from J, the junction kept 9 bases outside the gene matches.

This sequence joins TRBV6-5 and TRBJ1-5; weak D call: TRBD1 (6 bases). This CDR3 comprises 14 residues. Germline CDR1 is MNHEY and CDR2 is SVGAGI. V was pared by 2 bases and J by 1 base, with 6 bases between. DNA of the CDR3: TGTGCCAGCAGTTACGACAGGAGCAATCAGCCCCAGCATTTT. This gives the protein CASSYDRSNQPQHF.

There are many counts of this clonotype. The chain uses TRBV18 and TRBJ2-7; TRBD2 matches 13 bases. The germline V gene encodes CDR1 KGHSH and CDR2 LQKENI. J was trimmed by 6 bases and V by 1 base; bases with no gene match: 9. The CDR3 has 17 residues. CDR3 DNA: TGTGCCAGCTCACCACAACCGGGACTAGCGGGATTGGGCGAGCAGTACTTC. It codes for CASSPQPGLAGLGEQYF.

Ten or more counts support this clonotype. In DNA form, the CDR3 reads TGTGCCACCAGCGGCAGGACCTACGTTGAGCAGTACTTC. The encoded protein is CATSGRTYVEQYF. This chain connects TRBV15 to TRBJ2-7; D is unresolved. The CDR3 totals 13 residues. The germline V gene has CDR1 LNHNV and CDR2 YYDKDF (reference sequence). V lost 5 bases and J 7 bases, leaving 15 bases between the germline ends.

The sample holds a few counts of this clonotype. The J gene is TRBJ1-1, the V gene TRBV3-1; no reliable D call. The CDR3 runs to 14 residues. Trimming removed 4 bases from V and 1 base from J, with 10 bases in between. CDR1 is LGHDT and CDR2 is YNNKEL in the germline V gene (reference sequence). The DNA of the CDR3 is TGTGCCAGCAGCCTTACGTCGCGGAACACTGAAGCTTTCTTT. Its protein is CASSLTSRNTEAFF.

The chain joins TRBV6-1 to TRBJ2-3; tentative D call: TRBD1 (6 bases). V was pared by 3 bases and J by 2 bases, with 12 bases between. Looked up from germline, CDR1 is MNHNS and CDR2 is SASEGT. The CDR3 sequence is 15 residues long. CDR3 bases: TGTGCCAGCAGTGAGCTAGGGGGAAACACAGATACGCAGTATTTT. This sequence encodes CASSELGGNTDTQYF.

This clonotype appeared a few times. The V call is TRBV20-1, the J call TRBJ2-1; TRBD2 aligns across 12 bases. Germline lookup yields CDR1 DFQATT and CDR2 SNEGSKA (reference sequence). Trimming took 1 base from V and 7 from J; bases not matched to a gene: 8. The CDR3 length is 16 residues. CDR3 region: CSARVAGTSGWNEQFF. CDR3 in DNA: TGCAGTGCTAGAGTGGCCGGGACTAGCGGGTGGAATGAGCAGTTCTTC.

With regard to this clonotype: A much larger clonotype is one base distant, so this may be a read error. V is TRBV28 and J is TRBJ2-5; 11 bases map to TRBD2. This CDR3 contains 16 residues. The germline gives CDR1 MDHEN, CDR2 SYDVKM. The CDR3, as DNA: TGTGACAGCAGTTACGGGACTAGCGGAATCCAAGAGACCCAGTACTTC. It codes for CDSSYGTSGIQETQYF.

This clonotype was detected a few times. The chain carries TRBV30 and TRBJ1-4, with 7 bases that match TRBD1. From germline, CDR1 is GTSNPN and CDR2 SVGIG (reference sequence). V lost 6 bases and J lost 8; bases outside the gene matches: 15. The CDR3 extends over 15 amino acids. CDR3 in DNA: TGTGCCTGTAGGGCTACAGGGGCGCTTTTGGAAAAACTGTTTTTT. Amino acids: CACRATGALLEKLFF.

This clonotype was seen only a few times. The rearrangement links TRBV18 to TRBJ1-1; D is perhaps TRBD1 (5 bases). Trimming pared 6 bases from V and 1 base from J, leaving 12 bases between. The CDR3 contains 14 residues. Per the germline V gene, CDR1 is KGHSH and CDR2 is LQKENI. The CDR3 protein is CASSHGTENTEAFF. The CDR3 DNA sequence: TGTGCCAGCTCGCACGGGACGGAGAACACTGAAGCTTTCTTT.

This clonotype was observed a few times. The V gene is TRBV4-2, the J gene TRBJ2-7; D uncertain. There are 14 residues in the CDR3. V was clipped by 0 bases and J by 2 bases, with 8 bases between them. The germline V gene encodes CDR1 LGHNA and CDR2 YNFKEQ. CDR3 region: CASSQDPVTYEQYF. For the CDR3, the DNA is TGTGCCAGCAGCCAAGATCCAGTTACCTACGAGCAGTACTTC.

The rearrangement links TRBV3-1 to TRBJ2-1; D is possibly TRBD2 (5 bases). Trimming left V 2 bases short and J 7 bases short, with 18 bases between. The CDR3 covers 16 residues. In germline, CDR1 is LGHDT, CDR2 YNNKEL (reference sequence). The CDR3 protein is CASSQPTIGILNEQFF. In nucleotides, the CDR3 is TGTGCCAGCAGCCAACCAACTATCGGGATTCTAAATGAGCAGTTCTTC.

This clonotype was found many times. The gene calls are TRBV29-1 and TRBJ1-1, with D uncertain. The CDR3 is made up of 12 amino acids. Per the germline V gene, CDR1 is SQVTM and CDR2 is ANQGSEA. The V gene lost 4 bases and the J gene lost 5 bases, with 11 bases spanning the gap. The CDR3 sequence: CSVVGRKTEAFF. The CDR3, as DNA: TGCAGCGTTGTAGGAAGAAAAACTGAAGCTTTCTTT.

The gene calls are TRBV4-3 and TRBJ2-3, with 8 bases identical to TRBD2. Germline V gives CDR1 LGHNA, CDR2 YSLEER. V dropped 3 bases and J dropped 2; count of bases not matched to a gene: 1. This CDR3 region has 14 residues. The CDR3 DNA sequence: TGCGCCAGCAGCCATAGCGGGAACACAGATACGCAGTATTTT. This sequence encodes CASSHSGNTDTQYF.

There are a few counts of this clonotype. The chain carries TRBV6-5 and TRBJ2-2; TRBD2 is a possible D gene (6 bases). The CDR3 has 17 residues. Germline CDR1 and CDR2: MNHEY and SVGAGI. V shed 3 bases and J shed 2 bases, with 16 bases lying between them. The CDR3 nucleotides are TGTGCCAGCAGTTATTATTTAGCGGCCATTAACACCGGGGAGCTGTTTTTT. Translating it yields CASSYYLAAINTGELFF.